This T cell receptor beta chain was captured in a study of cytomegalovirus exposure and HLA in healthy donors. Study-wide background: T cells numbering some 170 million yielded some 100 million unique TCR beta sequences in an earlier analysis.

Study findings and constraints: Later analysis demonstrated an association between a missense DCLRE1C variant and TCR beta V- and J-gene trimming. Investigators reported 164 TCR beta chains as tied to cytomegalovirus.

With respect to this clone: Antigen specificity is unknown.

This CDR3 comprises 14 residues. V was clipped by 4 bases and J by 7 bases; unmatched bases: 6. Germline loops: CDR1 LNHNV, CDR2 YYDKDF (reference sequence). It was healthy bone marrow donors who served as donors. Primers for the PCR totalled 60 Vbeta and 13 Jbeta. Data came from immunoSEQ multiplex PCR; TCRdb stores just in-frame clones and leaves some out. This listing includes 38,000 or so clones. The source is a man aged 25-45 years in good health and CMV-seronegative. The chain is built from TRBV15 and TRBJ1-2; 10 nucleotides agree with TRBD1. The sample was PBMCs. The CDR3 loop reads CATSIRQGAAGYTF. In DNA, the CDR3 is TGTGCCACCAGCATCCGACAGGGGGCAGCTGGCTACACCTTC.